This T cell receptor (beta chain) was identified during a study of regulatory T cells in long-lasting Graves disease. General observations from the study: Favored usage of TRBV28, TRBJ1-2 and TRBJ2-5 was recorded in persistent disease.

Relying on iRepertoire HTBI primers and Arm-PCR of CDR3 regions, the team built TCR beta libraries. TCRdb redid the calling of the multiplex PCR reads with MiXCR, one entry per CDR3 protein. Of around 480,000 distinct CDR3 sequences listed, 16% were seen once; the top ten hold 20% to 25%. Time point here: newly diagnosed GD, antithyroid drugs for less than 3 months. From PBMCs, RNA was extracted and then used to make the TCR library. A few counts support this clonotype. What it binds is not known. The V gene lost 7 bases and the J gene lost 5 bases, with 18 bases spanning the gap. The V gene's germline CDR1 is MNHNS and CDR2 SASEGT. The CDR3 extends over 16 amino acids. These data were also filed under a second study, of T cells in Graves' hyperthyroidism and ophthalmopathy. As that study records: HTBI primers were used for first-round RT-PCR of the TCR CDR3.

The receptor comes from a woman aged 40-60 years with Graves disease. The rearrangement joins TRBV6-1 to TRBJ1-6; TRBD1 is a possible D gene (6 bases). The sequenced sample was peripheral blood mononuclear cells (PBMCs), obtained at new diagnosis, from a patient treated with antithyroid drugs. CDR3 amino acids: CASTENRERHNSPLHF. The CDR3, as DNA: TGTGCCAGCACCGAAAACAGGGAGAGGCATAATTCACCCCTCCACTTT.